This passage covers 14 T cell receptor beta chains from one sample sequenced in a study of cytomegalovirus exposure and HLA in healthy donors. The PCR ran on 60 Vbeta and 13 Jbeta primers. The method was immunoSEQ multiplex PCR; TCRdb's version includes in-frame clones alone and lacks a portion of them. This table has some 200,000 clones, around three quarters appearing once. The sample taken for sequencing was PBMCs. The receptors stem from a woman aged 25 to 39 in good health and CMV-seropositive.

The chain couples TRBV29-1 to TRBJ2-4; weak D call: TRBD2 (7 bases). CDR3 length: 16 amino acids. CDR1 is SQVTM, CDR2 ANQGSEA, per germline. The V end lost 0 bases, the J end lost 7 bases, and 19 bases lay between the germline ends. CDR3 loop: CSVEDRGGGFGNIQYF. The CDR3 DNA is TGCAGCGTTGAAGATAGGGGGGGAGGCTTTGGGAACATTCAGTACTTC.

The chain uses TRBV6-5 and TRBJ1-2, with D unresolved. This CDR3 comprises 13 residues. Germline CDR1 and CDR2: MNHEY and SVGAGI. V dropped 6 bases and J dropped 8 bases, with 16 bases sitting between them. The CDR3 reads CASSEEPREGYTF. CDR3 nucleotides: TGTGCCAGCAGCGAAGAACCACGGGAAGGCTACACCTTC.

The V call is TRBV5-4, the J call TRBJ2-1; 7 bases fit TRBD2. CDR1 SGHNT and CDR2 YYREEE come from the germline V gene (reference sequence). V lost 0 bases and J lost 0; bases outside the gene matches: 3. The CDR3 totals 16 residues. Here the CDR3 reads CASSLGSGISYNEQFF. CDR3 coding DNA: TGTGCCAGCAGCTTGGGAAGCGGGATCTCCTACAATGAGCAGTTCTTC. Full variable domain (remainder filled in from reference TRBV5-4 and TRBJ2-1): ETGVTQSPTHLIKTRGQQVTLRCSSQSGHNTVSWYQQALGQGPQFIFQYYREEENGRGNFPPRFSGLQFPNYSSELNVNALELDDSALYLCASSLGSGISYNEQFFGPGTRLTVL.

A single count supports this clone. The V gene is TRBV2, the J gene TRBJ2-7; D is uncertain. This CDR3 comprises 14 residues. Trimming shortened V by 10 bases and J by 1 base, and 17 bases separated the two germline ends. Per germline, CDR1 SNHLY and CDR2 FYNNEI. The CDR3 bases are TGTGCCACCTGGAGACTTAGCTCATCCTACGAGCAGTACTTC. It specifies CATWRLSSSYEQYF. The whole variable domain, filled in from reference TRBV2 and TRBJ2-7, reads EPEVTQTPSHQVTQMGQEVILRCVPISNHLYFYWYRQILGQKVEFLVSFYNNEISEKSEIFDDQFSVERPDGSNFTLKIRSTKLEDSAMYFCATWRLSSSYEQYFGPGTRLTVT.

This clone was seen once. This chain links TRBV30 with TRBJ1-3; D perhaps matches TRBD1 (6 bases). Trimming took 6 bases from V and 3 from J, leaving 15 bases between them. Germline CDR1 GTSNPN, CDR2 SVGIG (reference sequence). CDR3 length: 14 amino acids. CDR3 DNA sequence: TGTGCCTGCCCTACCCAGGGGATTGGAAACACCATATATTTT. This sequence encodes CACPTQGIGNTIYF.

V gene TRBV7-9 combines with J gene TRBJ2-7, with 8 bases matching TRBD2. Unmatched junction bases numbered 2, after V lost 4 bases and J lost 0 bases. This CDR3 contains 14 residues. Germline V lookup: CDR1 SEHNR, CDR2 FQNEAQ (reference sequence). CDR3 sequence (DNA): TGTGCCAGCAGCTCCGGGACTAGCTCCTACGAGCAGTACTTC. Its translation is CASSSGTSSYEQYF.

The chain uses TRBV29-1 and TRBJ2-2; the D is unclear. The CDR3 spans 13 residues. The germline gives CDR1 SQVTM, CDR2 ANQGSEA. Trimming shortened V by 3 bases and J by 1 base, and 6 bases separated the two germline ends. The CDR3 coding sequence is TGCAGCGTTGATCCAGGGAACACCGGGGAGCTGTTTTTT. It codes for CSVDPGNTGELFF.

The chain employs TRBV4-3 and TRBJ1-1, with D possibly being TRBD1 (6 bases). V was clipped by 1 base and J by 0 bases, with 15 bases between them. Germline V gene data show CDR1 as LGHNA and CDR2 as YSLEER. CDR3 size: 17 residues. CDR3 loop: CASSQVREGVMNTEAFF. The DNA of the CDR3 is TGCGCCAGCAGCCAAGTTCGGGAGGGGGTCATGAACACTGAAGCTTTCTTT.

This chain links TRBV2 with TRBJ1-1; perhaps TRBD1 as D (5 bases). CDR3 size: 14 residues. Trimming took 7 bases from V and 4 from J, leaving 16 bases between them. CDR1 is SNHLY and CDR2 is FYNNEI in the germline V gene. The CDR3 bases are TGTGCCAGCACCGAGGTGGGGCGGCGCACTGAAGCTTTCTTT. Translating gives CASTEVGRRTEAFF.

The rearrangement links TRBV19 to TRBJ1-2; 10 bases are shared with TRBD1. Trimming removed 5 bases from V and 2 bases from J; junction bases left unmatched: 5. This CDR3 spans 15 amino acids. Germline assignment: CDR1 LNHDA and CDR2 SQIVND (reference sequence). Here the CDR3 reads CASSVQGQGNYGYTF. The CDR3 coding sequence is TGTGCCAGTAGTGTGCAGGGACAGGGGAACTATGGCTACACCTTC.

This CDR3 is CASSLGSVNTEAFF. The CDR3 nucleotides read TGTGCCAGCAGCTTAGGTTCAGTGAACACTGAAGCTTTCTTT. V gene TRBV13 combines with J gene TRBJ1-1; D gene uncertain. The CDR3 is made up of 14 amino acids. Germline V gene sequence: CDR1 PRHDT, CDR2 FYEKMQ (reference sequence). V lost 0 bases and J lost 0, with 5 bases in between.

The CDR3 DNA is TGTGCCAGTAGTATGTCAAGGGGAAATCAGCCCCAGCATTTT. Translated: CASSMSRGNQPQHF. The rearrangement links TRBV19 to TRBJ1-5; D possibly corresponds to TRBD1 (5 bases). Trimming took off 3 bases at V and 4 bases at J, with 10 bases between the two ends. This CDR3 comprises 14 residues. The V gene's germline CDR1 is LNHDA and CDR2 SQIVND (reference sequence).

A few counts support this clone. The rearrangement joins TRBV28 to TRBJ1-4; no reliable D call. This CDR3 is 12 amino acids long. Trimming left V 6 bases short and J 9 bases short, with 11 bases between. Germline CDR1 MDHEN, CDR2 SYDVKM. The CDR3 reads CASSSWPQKLFF. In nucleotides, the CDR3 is TGTGCCAGCAGCTCTTGGCCTCAAAAACTGTTTTTT.

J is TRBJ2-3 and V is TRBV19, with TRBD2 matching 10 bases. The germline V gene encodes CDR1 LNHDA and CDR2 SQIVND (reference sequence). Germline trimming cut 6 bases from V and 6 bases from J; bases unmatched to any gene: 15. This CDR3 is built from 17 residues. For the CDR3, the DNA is TGTGCCAGTAGGACCAGCGGGGGGGCAGTCCCATGGGATACGCAGTATTTT. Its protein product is CASRTSGGAVPWDTQYF.